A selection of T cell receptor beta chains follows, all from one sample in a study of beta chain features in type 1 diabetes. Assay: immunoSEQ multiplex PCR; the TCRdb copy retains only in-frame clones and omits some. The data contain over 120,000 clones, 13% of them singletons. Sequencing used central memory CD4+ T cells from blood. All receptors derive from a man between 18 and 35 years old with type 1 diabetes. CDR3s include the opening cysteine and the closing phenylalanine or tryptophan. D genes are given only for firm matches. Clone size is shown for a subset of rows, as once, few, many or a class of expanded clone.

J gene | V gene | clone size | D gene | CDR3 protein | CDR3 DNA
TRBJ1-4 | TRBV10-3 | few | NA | CAISESIGNEKLFF | TGTGCCATCAGTGAGTCGATTGGGAATGAAAAACTGTTTTTT
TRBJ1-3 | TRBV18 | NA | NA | CASSPLDSSSGNTIYF | TGTGCCAGCTCACCGCTCGATTCAAGCTCTGGAAACACCATATATTTT
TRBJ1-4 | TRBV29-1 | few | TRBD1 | CSVVGGPNEKLFF | TGCAGCGTTGTAGGGGGCCCTAATGAAAAACTGTTTTTT
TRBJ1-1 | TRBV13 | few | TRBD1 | CASSLSDRDTEAFF | TGTGCCAGCAGCTTAAGCGACAGGGACACTGAAGCTTTCTTT
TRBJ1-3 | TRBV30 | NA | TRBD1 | CAWQTGAGNTIYF | TGTGCCTGGCAGACAGGGGCTGGAAACACCATATATTTT
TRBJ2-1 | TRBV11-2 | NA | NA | CASSLGREANEQFF | TGTGCCAGCAGCTTGGGCAGGGAGGCGAATGAGCAGTTCTTC
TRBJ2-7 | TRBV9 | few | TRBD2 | CASSGKAGAKQYF | TGTGCCAGCAGCGGCAAAGCGGGGGCAAAGCAGTACTTC
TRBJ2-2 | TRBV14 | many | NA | CASKGTPNTGELFF | TGTGCCAGCAAAGGGACGCCGAACACCGGGGAGCTGTTTTTT
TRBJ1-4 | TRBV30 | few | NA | CAWNEGGPKEKLFF | TGTGCCTGGAATGAGGGGGGACCTAAAGAAAAACTGTTTTTT
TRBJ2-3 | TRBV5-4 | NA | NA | CASSLYAPQRPQYF | TGTGCCAGCAGCTTGTATGCCCCCCAACGGCCGCAGTATTTT
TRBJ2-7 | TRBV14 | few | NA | CASSHWGNEQYF | TGTGCCAGCAGCCATTGGGGGAACGAGCAGTACTTC
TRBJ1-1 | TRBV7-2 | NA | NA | CASSPQENTEAFF | TGTGCCAGCAGCCCACAGGAGAACACTGAAGCTTTCTTT
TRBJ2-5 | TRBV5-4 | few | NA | CASSRAAVIQETQYF | TGTGCCAGCAGCCGGGCTGCGGTGATTCAAGAGACCCAGTACTTC
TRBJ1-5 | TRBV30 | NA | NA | CAWSQDRGNQPQHF | TGTGCCTGGAGTCAAGATAGGGGAAATCAGCCCCAGCATTTT
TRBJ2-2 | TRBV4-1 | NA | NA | CASSQAGAGELFF | TGCGCCAGCAGCCAAGCGGGGGCCGGGGAGCTGTTTTTT
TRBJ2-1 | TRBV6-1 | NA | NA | CASKSNSGKEQFF | TGTGCCAGCAAATCTAACTCGGGGAAGGAGCAGTTCTTC